Detailed here is one TCR beta chain. This entry is derived from a study of blood T cell repertoires in COVID-19. The repertoire was sequenced with immunoSEQ multiplex PCR; TCRdb's copy has only in-frame clones and lacks some. Here the sample spans roughly 180,000 clones, about 85% being singletons. CDR3 length: 14 amino acids. From germline, CDR1 is KGHSH and CDR2 LQKENI. V lost 3 bases to trimming and J lost 5 bases, with 13 bases between them. Sequencing input: peripheral blood. The receptor was isolated from a man aged 65 to 79 with active or convalescent COVID-19. The J gene is TRBJ2-5, the V gene TRBV18; D is perhaps TRBD2 (5 bases). CDR3 sequence: CASSPPGSGETQYF. CDR3 nucleotides: TGTGCCAGCTCACCCCCGGGGAGTGGGGAGACCCAGTACTTC. Supplemented by reference TRBV18 and TRBJ2-5, the full variable domain reads NAGVMQNPRHLVRRRGQEARLRCSPMKGHSHVYWYRQLPEEGLKFMVYLQKENIIDESGMPKERFSAEFPKEGPSILRIQQVVRGDSAAYFCASSPPGSGETQYFGPGTRLLVL.